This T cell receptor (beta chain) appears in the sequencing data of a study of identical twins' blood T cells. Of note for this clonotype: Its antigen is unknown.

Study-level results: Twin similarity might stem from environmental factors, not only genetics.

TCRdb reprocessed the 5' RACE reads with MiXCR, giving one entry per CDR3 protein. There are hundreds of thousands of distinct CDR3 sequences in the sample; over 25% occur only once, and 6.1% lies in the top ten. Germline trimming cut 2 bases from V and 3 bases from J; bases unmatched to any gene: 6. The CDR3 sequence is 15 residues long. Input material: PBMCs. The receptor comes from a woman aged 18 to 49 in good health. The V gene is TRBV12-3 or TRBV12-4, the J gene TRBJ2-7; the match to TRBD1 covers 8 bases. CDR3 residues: CASSLITGGIYEQYF. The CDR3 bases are TGTGCCAGCAGTTTAATTACAGGGGGTATCTACGAGCAGTACTTC.